Listed here are 24 T cell receptor beta chains from one sample, sequenced in a study of radiation and T cells in renal cell carcinoma. Only in-frame clones appear in the TCRdb table, and some are missing; sequencing was by immunoSEQ multiplex PCR. The sample includes around 95,000 clones, around 83% of them seen just once. Time point denoted: blood 4 weeks post-SBRT, at nephrectomy. The treatment: 15 Gy SBRT to primary tumor, nephrectomy 4 weeks later. The sample here was blood, taken from a patient whose treatment included radiotherapy and nephrectomy. The receptors were gathered from a man between 60 and 75 years old with renal cell carcinoma.

The V gene is TRBV9, the J gene TRBJ1-4, with TRBD1 matching over 7 bases. Germline loops: CDR1 SGDLS, CDR2 YYNGEE. This CDR3 spans 15 amino acids. V shed 4 bases and J 7 bases; nucleotides not matched to a gene: 10. The CDR3 spells CASSREAGGLEKLFF. CDR3 sequence (DNA): TGTGCCAGCAGCCGCGAGGCAGGGGGTCTTGAAAAACTGTTTTTT.

A few counts support this clone. This rearrangement joins TRBV7-2 to TRBJ2-1; tentatively, D is TRBD1 (5 bases). This CDR3 has 15 amino acids. V was trimmed by 2 bases and J by 5 bases, leaving 13 bases between them. The germline V gene has CDR1 SGHTA and CDR2 FQGNSA. The CDR3 loop is CASSLSWGRDNEQFF. CDR3 DNA: TGTGCCAGCAGCTTAAGCTGGGGCCGGGACAATGAGCAGTTCTTC.

This chain uses TRBV15 with TRBJ2-7, with TRBD1 matching over 8 bases. Germline CDR1 LNHNV, CDR2 YYDKDF (reference sequence). The ends lost 1 base at V and 9 bases at J; junction bases unmatched: 5. The CDR3 has 13 residues. The CDR3 loop reads CATSRASGGWQYF. DNA of the CDR3: TGTGCCACCAGCAGAGCCTCAGGGGGCTGGCAGTACTTC.

This chain uses TRBV4-1 with TRBJ2-5; possibly TRBD1 or TRBD2 for D (5 bases each). The germline CDR1 and CDR2 sequences are MGHRA and YSYEKL. The V end was cut by 0 bases, the J end by 2 bases, with 13 bases between. CDR3 length: 16 amino acids. The CDR3 is CASSQEGTSLQETQYF. The CDR3 coding sequence is TGCGCCAGCAGCCAAGAAGGGACCTCACTACAAGAGACCCAGTACTTC.

The V gene is TRBV6-1, the J gene TRBJ2-7; 11 positions match TRBD1. CDR1 is MNHNS and CDR2 is SASEGT in the germline V gene. V shed 8 bases and J 5 bases; nucleotides not matched to a gene: 5. The CDR3 runs 13 residues. The chain's CDR3 is CASWDRGTNEQYF. Written as DNA, the CDR3 is TGTGCCAGCTGGGACAGGGGGACCAACGAGCAGTACTTC.

This clone has just one count. This chain links TRBV11-2 with TRBJ1-5, with D uncertain. The V gene's germline CDR1 is SGHAT and CDR2 FQNNGV. V lost 0 bases and J lost 6, with 6 bases in between. The CDR3 extends over 13 amino acids. As DNA, the CDR3 is TGTGCCAGCAGCTTAGATCCTAGTCAGCCCCAGCATTTT. This codes for CASSLDPSQPQHF.

The V and J genes are TRBV11-2 and TRBJ2-3; 7 bases align to TRBD2. The ends lost 5 bases at V and 3 bases at J; junction bases unmatched: 8. CDR1 is SGHAT, CDR2 FQNNGV, per germline. CDR3 length: 15 amino acids. The CDR3 DNA reads as TGTGCCAGCAGCCTAGCGGCCTTGGTTACAGATACGCAGTATTTT. This sequence encodes CASSLAALVTDTQYF.

This clone was found a few times. CDR3 sequence: CASSTRQGMNEQYF. The CDR3 coding sequence is TGTGCCAGCAGCACGCGACAGGGGATGAACGAGCAGTACTTC. This sequence joins TRBV7-2 and TRBJ2-7, with TRBD1 identical over 8 bases. J was trimmed by 5 bases and V by 5 bases; bases with no gene match: 8. CDR1 and CDR2 from the germline V gene are SGHTA and FQGNSA. This CDR3 is built from 14 residues.

This chain connects TRBV6-1 to TRBJ2-3, with unresolved D. V was cut by 7 bases and J by 2 bases, with 10 bases left in between. The CDR3 runs to 13 residues. Germline-derived CDR1 and CDR2 are MNHNS and SASEGT. CDR3 nucleotides: TGTGCCAGCATGGTCTTACTCACAGATACGCAGTATTTT. This sequence encodes CASMVLLTDTQYF.

The J gene is TRBJ2-5, the V gene TRBV18; D gene ambiguous. The V gene lost 1 base and the J gene lost 1 base, with 10 bases spanning the gap. Germline V gene sequence: CDR1 KGHSH, CDR2 LQKENI. The CDR3 loop spans 15 amino acids. CDR3 bases: TGTGCCAGCTCACCACTAGCAGGCTCCCAAGAGACCCAGTACTTC. It specifies CASSPLAGSQETQYF.

V and J are TRBV28 and TRBJ1-5; TRBD1 might be the D (6 bases). The CDR3 totals 14 residues. Trimming pared 3 bases from V and 4 bases from J, leaving 10 bases between. CDR1 and CDR2 from the germline V gene are MDHEN and SYDVKM. CDR3 in amino acids: CASSLVTGNQPQHF. The CDR3 nucleotides are TGTGCCAGCAGTTTGGTTACAGGGAATCAGCCCCAGCATTTT.

This chain connects TRBV7-9 to TRBJ2-1; 8 nucleotides align to TRBD2. This CDR3 has 16 amino acids. Per germline, CDR1 SEHNR and CDR2 FQNEAQ (reference sequence). J lost 3 bases, V lost 3 bases, and 7 bases had no gene match. CDR3 amino acids: CASSFWSGSGYNEQFF. The CDR3 DNA follows: TGTGCCAGCAGCTTCTGGAGCGGGAGCGGCTACAATGAGCAGTTCTTC.

CDR3 coding DNA: TGTGCCAGCAAACGGACATATACCACCGGGGAGCTGTTTTTT. Its translation is CASKRTYTTGELFF. The chain has TRBV6-5 and TRBJ2-2, with D tentatively TRBD1 (5 bases). V was shortened by 7 bases and J by 4 bases, with 13 bases between the two germline ends. This CDR3 spans 14 amino acids. CDR1 and CDR2 from the germline V gene are MNHEY and SVGAGI.

V is TRBV5-1 and J is TRBJ2-7; D is unclear. CDR3 length: 14 amino acids. The germline V and J ends were trimmed by 4 bases and 7 bases, with 18 bases remaining between them. Germline CDR1 reads SGHRS; CDR2 reads YFSETQ. The DNA for the CDR3 is TGCGCCAGCAGCCCCGAATACGGCCCCGTGGAGCAGTACTTC. Translated: CASSPEYGPVEQYF.

This rearrangement joins TRBV18 to TRBJ2-4; TRBD2 aligns across 8 bases. CDR3 length equals 13 residues. Germline V gives CDR1 KGHSH, CDR2 LQKENI. The trim removed 3 bases at V and 6 bases at J, leaving 1 base unmatched. The CDR3 nucleotides read TGTGCCAGCTCACCCGGACTAGCAAACATTCAGTACTTC. It codes for CASSPGLANIQYF.

The rearrangement links TRBV28 to TRBJ2-6; D unresolved. The CDR3 totals 14 residues. Germline CDR1 MDHEN, CDR2 SYDVKM. Between the trimmed V and J ends, which lost 4 bases and 4 bases, there was a span of 8 bases. As DNA, the CDR3 is TGTGCCAGCAGTTCCACGATGGGGGCCAACGTCCTGACTTTC. Protein product: CASSSTMGANVLTF. The full variable domain, its missing parts supplied by reference TRBV28 and TRBJ2-6, is DVKVTQSSRYLVKRTGEKVFLECVQDMDHENMFWYRQDPGLGLRLIYFSYDVKMKEKGDIPEGYSVSREKKERFSLILESASTNQTSMYLCASSSTMGANVLTFGAGSRLTVL.

The rearrangement joins TRBV5-1 to TRBJ2-5; D is uncertain. The CDR3 consists of 16 residues. V shed 4 bases and J shed 3 bases, with 19 bases lying between them. The germline V gene has CDR1 SGHRS and CDR2 YFSETQ. The CDR3 DNA reads as TGCGCCAGCAGCCAGGCGGCGTCGGTGATGGAAGAGACCCAGTACTTC. Translated: CASSQAASVMEETQYF.

The chain combines TRBV5-4 with TRBJ2-7; 8 positions agree with TRBD1. Germline V lookup: CDR1 SGHNT, CDR2 YYREEE (reference sequence). This CDR3 is built from 13 residues. J was trimmed by 2 bases and V by 4 bases; bases with no gene match: 2. The CDR3 bases are TGTGCCAGCAGCAGGGGACAGGCCTACGAGCAGTACTTC. Translated: CASSRGQAYEQYF.

The chain recombines TRBV7-6 with TRBJ2-1; the D gene is possibly TRBD1 (6 bases). This CDR3 comprises 15 residues. Germline loops: CDR1 SGHVS, CDR2 FNYEAQ. Trimming stripped 1 base from V and 7 bases from J, with 14 bases between. CDR3 residues: CASSLGRRGSNEQFF. DNA for the CDR3: TGTGCCAGCAGCTTAGGACGAAGGGGGAGTAATGAGCAGTTCTTC.

The rearrangement joins TRBV25-1 to TRBJ2-7; TRBD1 or TRBD2 may be the D gene (5 bases each). The CDR3 extends over 17 amino acids. CDR1 and CDR2 (germline): MGHDK, SYGVNS. V was cut by 2 bases and J by 3 bases, with 20 bases left in between. The CDR3 bases are TGTGCCAGCAGTGAACAGCCTCCGGGACGAATAATCTACGAGCAGTACTTC. Protein: CASSEQPPGRIIYEQYF.

The J gene is TRBJ2-1, the V gene TRBV28; 7 bases line up with TRBD2. V dropped 8 bases and J dropped 4; count of bases not matched to a gene: 8. This CDR3 has 14 amino acids. Germline V gene data show CDR1 as MDHEN and CDR2 as SYDVKM. DNA of the CDR3: TGTGCCAGCCCCCCTAGCGGCCTTTACAATGAGCAGTTCTTC. This sequence encodes CASPPSGLYNEQFF.

The chain employs TRBV6-1 and TRBJ1-2; TRBD1 is a possible D gene (5 bases). Trimming stripped 4 bases from V and 0 bases from J, with 9 bases between. The CDR3 loop spans 14 amino acids. Germline CDR1 and CDR2: MNHNS and SASEGT. The CDR3 loop is CASSARTTNYGYTF. DNA of the CDR3: TGTGCCAGCAGTGCCAGGACAACTAACTATGGCTACACCTTC.

V gene TRBV7-2 combines with J gene TRBJ2-4; the D gene could be TRBD1 or TRBD2 (5 bases each). Germline assignment: CDR1 SGHTA and CDR2 FQGNSA. Trimming cost V 5 bases and J 8 bases, with 13 bases left between them. CDR3 length: 13 amino acids. The DNA of the CDR3 is TGTGCCAGCAGCCTTCAGCAGGGAGACATTCAGTACTTC. Translated: CASSLQQGDIQYF.

The chain joins TRBV4-1 to TRBJ2-3; 7 bases map to TRBD2. The J segment lost 2 bases and the V segment lost 4 bases, leaving 6 bases of the junction unmatched. The CDR3 has 15 amino acids. Germline V gives CDR1 MGHRA, CDR2 YSYEKL. The CDR3 protein is CASSLRLATTDTQYF. In DNA, the CDR3 is TGCGCCAGCAGCCTTCGACTAGCAACCACAGATACGCAGTATTTT.